This TCR beta chain was retrieved from a study of blood T cell repertoires in COVID-19. Here immunoSEQ multiplex PCR was the method, and the copy in TCRdb shows in-frame clones only, minus some. The sample holds fewer than 250,000 clones, approximately 88% seen once. This clone occurred once. The CDR3 has 17 residues. In germline, CDR1 is SNHLY, CDR2 FYNNEI. The V and J ends lost 4 bases and 10 bases respectively, with 25 bases between them. The chain links TRBV2 to TRBJ1-4; tentatively, D is TRBD1 (5 bases). The sequenced sample was PBMCs or T cells enriched from blood (not recorded which). This sequence was found in a woman in her thirties who had been exposed to COVID-19. The DNA for the CDR3 is TGTGCCAGCAGTGTCGACAGTCTTTTACTGTCCGATGGAAAACTGTTTTTT. This translates into CASSVDSLLLSDGKLFF.